This TCR beta chain is drawn from a study of T cells expressing NK-cell markers. Study in general: Serological testing identified seven of the eight sequenced donors as HCMV-seropositive and one as seronegative. Study observations and caveats: Dominant NKG2C+ clonotype frequencies of about 1.0-7.5% of CD8+ T cells were measured in roughly 6 donors.

About this clonotype itself: Its specificity is not known.

Using the 5' RACE reads, TCRdb records one entry per CDR3 protein without DNA. The sample data list about 460,000 distinct CDR3 sequences. Per germline, CDR1 DFQATT and CDR2 SNEGSKA (reference sequence). This CDR3 has 14 amino acids. This rearrangement joins TRBV20-1 to TRBJ2-7; absent DNA, TCRdb's TRBD2 call cannot be checked. The sequencing sample was made of blood T cells: a sorted CD56 or NKG2C T cell subset, CD4+ or CD8+ T cells, or bulk PBMC T cells (not recorded which). The receptor's source is a woman aged 45-65 years in good health. This chain's CDR3 is CSARRGGLTYEQYF.